This section outlines one T cell receptor (beta chain) sequence together with its context. These data come from a study of blood T cell repertoires in COVID-19. Looking at the study overall: Both acute and convalescent COVID-19 samples were obtained from the United States, Italy and Spain. T cells, B-cell-depleted T cells, or PBMCs supplied cDNA or gDNA.

Study processing details: Researchers report that nucleated cell counts were estimated from reference gene primer amplification. Some clones are missing from TCRdb's copy, which holds only in-frame ones; the method was immunoSEQ multiplex PCR. V and J calls and clone size are copied from that table; D and trimming were computed from the DNA. This sample has fewer than 450,000 clones; roughly 86% occur once, and the top ten carry around 7.9%. This CDR3 is built from 13 residues. Germline assignment: CDR1 KGHSH and CDR2 LQKENI. The ends were cut back, 5 bases at V and 1 base at J, with 8 bases in the middle. Seattle patient enrollment occurred during active infection, with longitudinal follow-up thereafter.

The chain employs TRBV18 and TRBJ1-1, with D uncertain. The receptor was isolated from a woman aged 70 to 79 with COVID-19, enrolled during active disease. Material for sequencing was peripheral blood. The CDR3 bases are TGTGCCAGCTCAGCGGCTGGGAACACTGAAGCTTTCTTT. This translates into CASSAAGNTEAFF.